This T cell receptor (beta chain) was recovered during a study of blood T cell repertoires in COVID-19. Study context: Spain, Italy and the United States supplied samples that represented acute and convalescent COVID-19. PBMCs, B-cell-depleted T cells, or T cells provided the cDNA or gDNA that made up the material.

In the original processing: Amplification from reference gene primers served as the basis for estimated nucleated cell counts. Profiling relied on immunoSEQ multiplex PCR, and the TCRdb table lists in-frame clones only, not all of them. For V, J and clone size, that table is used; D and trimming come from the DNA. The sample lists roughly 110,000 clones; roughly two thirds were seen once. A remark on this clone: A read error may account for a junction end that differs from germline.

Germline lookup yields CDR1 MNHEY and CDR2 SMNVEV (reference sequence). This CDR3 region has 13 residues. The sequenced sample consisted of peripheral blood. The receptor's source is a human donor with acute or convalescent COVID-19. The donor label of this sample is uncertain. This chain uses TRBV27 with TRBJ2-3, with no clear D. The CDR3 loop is CASSLLSIDTQYF. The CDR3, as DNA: TGTGCCAGCAGTCTCCTAAGCATAGATACGCAGTATTTT.